A single sample gave rise to the 24 T cell receptor beta chains below, sequenced in a study of a mutant IDH1 vaccine in newly diagnosed glioma. Time point in this sample: week 5, during vaccination. A 20-mer mutant IDH1 peptide at 300 ug was injected subcutaneously with topical imiquimod. Data came from immunoSEQ multiplex PCR; TCRdb stores just in-frame clones and leaves some out. The sample contains roughly 25,000 clones, roughly 77% of which appear only once. Antigen specificity for these receptors is unknown. This specimen consisted of PBMCs, obtained from a glioma patient whose treatment included an IDH1 peptide vaccine. These receptors all come from a man between 35 and 55 years old with glioma.

The chain recombines TRBV18 with TRBJ2-1; D is undetermined. The V end was cut by 2 bases, the J end by 7 bases, with 6 bases between. Germline V lookup: CDR1 KGHSH, CDR2 LQKENI. The CDR3 is 12 amino acids. Here the CDR3 DNA reads TGTGCCAGCTCACCAGACCTGAATGAGCAGTTCTTC. Its translation: CASSPDLNEQFF.

Regarding this clone: One end of the junction does not line up with germline, which may come from a read error. The CDR3: CASSLSPGGVQYF. The CDR3 DNA reads as TGTGCCAGCAGTCTATCCCCAGGAGGAGTGCAGTATTTT. This chain joins TRBV27 and TRBJ2-3, with D maybe TRBD2 (5 bases). The CDR3 length is 13 residues. In germline, CDR1 is MNHEY, CDR2 SMNVEV (reference sequence).

The table lists this clone with a few counts. Other DNA sequences from this sample encode an identical CDR3 as well. J is TRBJ1-1 and V is TRBV19, with D unresolved. The CDR3 is 13 amino acids. Germline values: CDR1 LNHDA, CDR2 SQIVND (reference sequence). The germline V and J ends were trimmed by 2 bases and 1 base, with 5 bases remaining between them. As DNA, the CDR3 is TGTGCCAGTAGTATATCCCGGAACACTGAAGCTTTCTTT. This gives the protein CASSISRNTEAFF.

The J gene is TRBJ2-1, the V gene TRBV2; TRBD2 agrees at 9 bases. There are 18 residues in the CDR3. The V segment lost 3 bases and the J segment 15 bases; nucleotides outside the gene matches: 24. The V gene's germline CDR1 is SNHLY and CDR2 FYNNEI. CDR3 sequence reads: CASSERTLMVVRRREGFF. The CDR3, as DNA: TGTGCCAGCAGTGAGAGGACCCTAATGGTTGTGCGGCGGCGGGAGGGGTTCTTC.

The chain recombines TRBV7-2 with TRBJ2-7; the match to TRBD2 covers 7 bases. Germline V gene lookup returns CDR1 SGHTA and CDR2 FQGNSA. The CDR3 loop spans 15 amino acids. V gave up 5 bases and J gave up 6 bases; unmatched junction bases: 13. CDR3 sequence (DNA): TGTGCCAGCAGCCCGGGAGGTGGCGGGGTGAGCGAGCAGTACGTC. Protein product: CASSPGGGGVSEQYV.

V gene TRBV11-2 combines with J gene TRBJ2-7, with 11 bases identical to TRBD1. Germline assignment: CDR1 SGHAT and CDR2 FQNNGV. V was clipped by 6 bases and J by 7 bases; unmatched bases: 11. The CDR3 runs 15 residues. The CDR3 loop reads CASRTDRGRRGEQYF. CDR3 sequence (DNA): TGTGCCAGCAGGACGGACAGGGGGCGGAGAGGGGAGCAGTACTTC.

The chain uses TRBV4-3 and TRBJ2-3; 9 bases align to TRBD2. The CDR3 is 16 amino acids. CDR1 is LGHNA and CDR2 is YSLEER in the germline V gene. Unmatched junction bases numbered 1, after V lost 0 bases and J lost 0 bases. CDR3 amino acids: CASSQDAGGSTDTQYF. The CDR3, as DNA: TGCGCCAGCAGCCAAGATGCGGGAGGGAGCACAGATACGCAGTATTTT.

The chain recombines TRBV4-3 with TRBJ2-5; D unresolved. The CDR3 loop spans 15 amino acids. Trimming took 1 base from V and 0 from J, leaving 9 bases between them. Germline lookup yields CDR1 LGHNA and CDR2 YSLEER. CDR3 nucleotides: TGCGCCAGCAGCCAAGGAACGAGAGACCAAGAGACCCAGTACTTC. Encoded protein: CASSQGTRDQETQYF.

This clone was detected a few times. The chain uses TRBV15 and TRBJ1-1; a possible D gene is TRBD1 (5 bases). Germline CDR1 LNHNV, CDR2 YYDKDF (reference sequence). The CDR3 is made up of 14 amino acids. V lost 3 bases to trimming and J lost 3 bases, with 11 bases between them. CDR3 bases: TGTGCCACCAGCAGGACAGTCTGGGACACTGAAGCTTTCTTT. The encoded protein is CATSRTVWDTEAFF.

The rearrangement joins TRBV23-1 to TRBJ2-1; D gene ambiguous. TRBV23-1 is reported as an ORF; its role is uncertain. Trimming pared 0 bases from V and 5 bases from J, leaving 11 bases between. This CDR3 has 15 amino acids. The CDR3 sequence: CASSQSLDGDNEQFF. Written as DNA, the CDR3 is TGCGCCAGCAGTCAATCCTTGGACGGAGACAATGAGCAGTTCTTC.

The V gene is TRBV2, the J gene TRBJ2-2; D is undetermined. Between the trimmed V and J ends, which lost 6 bases and 0 bases, there was a span of 5 bases. CDR1 is SNHLY and CDR2 is FYNNEI in the germline V gene. The CDR3 length is 13 residues. The CDR3 nucleotides are TGTGCCAGCAGCCTTACGAACACCGGGGAGCTGTTTTTT. Amino acids: CASSLTNTGELFF.

The V and J genes are TRBV5-1 and TRBJ1-1; TRBD1 matches 7 bases. V lost 6 bases to trimming and J lost 4 bases; unmatched junction nucleotides: 12. The length of the CDR3 is 15 residues. Germline V lookup: CDR1 SGHRS, CDR2 YFSETQ. CDR3 sequence (DNA): TGCGCCAGCAATCCACTACAGGGGTCGGGCACTGAAGCTTTCTTT. Translating gives CASNPLQGSGTEAFF. The whole variable domain, filled in from reference TRBV5-1 and TRBJ1-1, reads KAGVTQTPRYLIKTRGQQVTLSCSPISGHRSVSWYQQTPGQGLQFLFEYFSETQRNKGNFPGRFSGRQFSNSRSEMNVSTLELGDSALYLCASNPLQGSGTEAFFGQGTRLTVV.

On this clone: Other DNA sequences in this sample translate to the same CDR3. The chain joins TRBV25-1 to TRBJ2-3, with D hard to call. CDR1 and CDR2 (germline): MGHDK, SYGVNS. This CDR3 is 14 amino acids long. Trimming pared 0 bases from V and 2 bases from J, leaving 6 bases between. The CDR3 spells CASSEYSLTDTQYF. CDR3 coding DNA: TGTGCCAGCAGTGAATACTCCCTCACAGATACGCAGTATTTT.

In this sample, this clone is medium-sized. The chain is built from TRBV7-2 and TRBJ2-1, with a weak D call TRBD2 (7 bases). The CDR3 is 16 amino acids. The germline CDR1 and CDR2 sequences are SGHTA and FQGNSA. With 5 bases removed from V and 7 bases from J, the gap between germline ends came to 21 bases. The CDR3 reads CASSPRGGGSANEQFF. The DNA of the CDR3 is TGTGCCAGCAGCCCCCGGGGAGGGGGGAGCGCAAATGAGCAGTTCTTC.

The chain uses TRBV5-1 and TRBJ2-2; tentative D call: TRBD2 (5 bases). V was cut by 4 bases and J by 1 base, with 11 bases left in between. The CDR3 runs 15 residues. Germline V gene data show CDR1 as SGHRS and CDR2 as YFSETQ. The CDR3 DNA reads as TGCGCCAGCAGCGGGGAGCACAGGAACACCGGGGAGCTGTTTTTT. Amino acid sequence: CASSGEHRNTGELFF.

The chain is built from TRBV20-1 and TRBJ2-7; no firm D call. This CDR3 spans 11 amino acids. V was trimmed by 6 bases and J by 9 bases, leaving 15 bases between them. Germline CDR1 DFQATT, CDR2 SNEGSKA (reference sequence). CDR3 region: CSASIFDGQYF. The CDR3 nucleotides read TGCAGTGCCTCAATCTTTGACGGGCAGTACTTC.

For the CDR3, the DNA is TGTGCCACCACCCCCGGCGGCGAGTATGAAGCTTTCTTT. Its translation is CATTPGGEYEAFF. J is TRBJ1-1 and V is TRBV5-5; no firm D call. V was shortened by 9 bases and J by 7 bases, with 19 bases between the two germline ends. This CDR3 spans 13 amino acids. Germline V gives CDR1 SGHKS, CDR2 YYEKEE (reference sequence).

This clone was detected once. V and J are TRBV18 and TRBJ1-2; 10 bases map to TRBD1. V was pared by 2 bases and J by 6 bases, with 6 bases of the junction left unmatched. The CDR3 spans 15 residues. CDR1 KGHSH and CDR2 LQKENI come from the germline V gene. CDR3 sequence: CASSPGTGEVDGYTF. The DNA of the CDR3 is TGTGCCAGCTCACCAGGGACAGGGGAGGTAGATGGCTACACCTTC.

This clone has more than one count but fewer than ten. CDR3 DNA sequence: TGCAGCGTTGAGCCCAGGGGGCTCGCTGAAGCTTTCTTT. Protein: CSVEPRGLAEAFF. The chain is built from TRBV29-1 and TRBJ1-1; 8 bases agree with TRBD1. Germline assignment: CDR1 SQVTM and CDR2 ANQGSEA. The CDR3 runs to 13 residues. The trim removed 3 bases at V and 6 bases at J, leaving 6 bases unmatched.

V is TRBV4-1 and J is TRBJ1-2; weak D call: TRBD1 (5 bases). Trimming cost V 0 bases and J 7 bases, with 21 bases left between them. The CDR3 is 17 residues long. CDR1 is MGHRA, CDR2 YSYEKL, per germline. This chain's CDR3 is CASSQDFGGRVIGGYTF. DNA of the CDR3: TGCGCCAGCAGCCAAGATTTTGGTGGCAGGGTTATAGGTGGCTACACCTTC.

The chain combines TRBV6-6 with TRBJ2-7; 8 nucleotides agree with TRBD2. Germline CDR1 MNHNY, CDR2 SVGAGI (reference sequence). V shed 6 bases, J shed 3 bases, and the junction held 4 bases outside the gene matches. The CDR3 covers 13 residues. The CDR3 region has the DNA TGTGCCAGCAGCGGGGGGGGGTTCTACGAGCAGTACGTC. Protein product: CASSGGGFYEQYV.

The chain uses TRBV19 and TRBJ2-2; TRBD2 is a possible D gene (5 bases). Germline CDR1 reads LNHDA; CDR2 reads SQIVND (reference sequence). V was trimmed by 5 bases and J by 1 base, leaving 11 bases between them. The CDR3 totals 15 residues. This CDR3 reads CASSDISENTGELFF. CDR3 sequence (DNA): TGTGCCAGTAGTGATATTAGCGAGAACACCGGGGAGCTGTTTTTT.

This clone was recorded once. V usage is TRBV7-9 and J usage is TRBJ2-1; D is unclear. The CDR3 loop spans 13 amino acids. The germline V gene encodes CDR1 SEHNR and CDR2 FQNEAQ (reference sequence). With 4 bases removed from V and 5 bases from J, the gap between germline ends came to 9 bases. CDR3 sequence: CASSSFPHNEQFF. The CDR3 DNA reads TGTGCCAGCAGCTCCTTTCCCCACAATGAGCAGTTCTTC.

This chain joins TRBV28 and TRBJ2-3; D is uncertain. The CDR3 contains 13 residues. Between the trimmed V and J ends, which lost 4 bases and 1 base, there was a span of 6 bases. From germline, CDR1 is MDHEN and CDR2 SYDVKM. CDR3 region: CASSSQRTDTQYF. For the CDR3, the DNA is TGTGCCAGCAGTTCACAGCGCACAGATACGCAGTATTTT.